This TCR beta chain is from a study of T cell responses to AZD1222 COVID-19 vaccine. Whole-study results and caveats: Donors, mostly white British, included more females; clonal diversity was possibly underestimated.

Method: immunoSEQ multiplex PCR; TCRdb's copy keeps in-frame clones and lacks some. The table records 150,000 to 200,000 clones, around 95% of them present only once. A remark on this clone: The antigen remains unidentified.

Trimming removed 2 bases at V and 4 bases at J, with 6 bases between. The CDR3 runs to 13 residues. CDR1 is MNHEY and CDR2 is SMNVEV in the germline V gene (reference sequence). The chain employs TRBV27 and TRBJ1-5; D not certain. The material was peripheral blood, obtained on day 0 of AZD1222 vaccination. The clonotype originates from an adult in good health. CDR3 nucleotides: TGTGCCAGCAGTTTACAGACTAATCAGCCCCAGCATTTT. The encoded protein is CASSLQTNQPQHF.